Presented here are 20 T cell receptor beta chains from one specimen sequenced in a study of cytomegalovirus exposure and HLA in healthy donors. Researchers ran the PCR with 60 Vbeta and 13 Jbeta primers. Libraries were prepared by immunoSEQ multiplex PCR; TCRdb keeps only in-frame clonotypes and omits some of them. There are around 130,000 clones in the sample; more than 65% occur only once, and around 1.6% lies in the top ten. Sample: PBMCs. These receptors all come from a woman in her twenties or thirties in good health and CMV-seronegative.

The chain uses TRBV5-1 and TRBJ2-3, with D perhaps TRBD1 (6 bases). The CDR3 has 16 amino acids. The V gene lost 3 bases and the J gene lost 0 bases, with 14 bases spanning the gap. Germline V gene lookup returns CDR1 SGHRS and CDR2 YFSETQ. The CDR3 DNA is TGCGCCAGCAGCTCACTGGAGAGGGGGAGCACAGATACGCAGTATTTT. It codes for CASSSLERGSTDTQYF.

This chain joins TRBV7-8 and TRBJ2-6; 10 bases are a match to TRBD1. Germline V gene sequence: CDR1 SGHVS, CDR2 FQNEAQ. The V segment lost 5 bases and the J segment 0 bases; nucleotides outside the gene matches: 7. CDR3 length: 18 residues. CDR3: CASSLRDRGDSGANVLTF. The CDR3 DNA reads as TGTGCCAGCAGCCTCCGGGACAGGGGTGACTCTGGGGCCAACGTCCTGACTTTC.

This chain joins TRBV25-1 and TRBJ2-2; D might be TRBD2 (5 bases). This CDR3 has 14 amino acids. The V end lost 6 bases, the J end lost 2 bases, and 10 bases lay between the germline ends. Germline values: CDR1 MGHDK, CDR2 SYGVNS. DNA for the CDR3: TGTGCCAGCAGACGGACGGGAAACACCGGGGAGCTGTTTTTT. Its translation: CASRRTGNTGELFF.

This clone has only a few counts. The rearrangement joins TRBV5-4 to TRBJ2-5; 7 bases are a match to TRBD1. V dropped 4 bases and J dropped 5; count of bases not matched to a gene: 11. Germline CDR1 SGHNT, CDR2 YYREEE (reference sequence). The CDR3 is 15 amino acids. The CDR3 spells CASSRREQGTETQYF. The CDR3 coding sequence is TGTGCCAGCAGCAGGCGCGAACAGGGGACGGAGACCCAGTACTTC.

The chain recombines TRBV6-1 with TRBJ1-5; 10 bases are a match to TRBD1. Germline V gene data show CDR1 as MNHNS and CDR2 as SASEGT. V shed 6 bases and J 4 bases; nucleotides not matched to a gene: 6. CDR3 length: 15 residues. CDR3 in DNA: TGTGCCAGCAGCTCTCCGGGACAGGGGAATCAGCCCCAGCATTTT. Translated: CASSSPGQGNQPQHF.

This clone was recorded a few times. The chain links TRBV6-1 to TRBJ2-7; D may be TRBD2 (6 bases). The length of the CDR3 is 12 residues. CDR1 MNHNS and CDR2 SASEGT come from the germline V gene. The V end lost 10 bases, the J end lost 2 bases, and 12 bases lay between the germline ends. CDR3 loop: CATRGGAYEQYV. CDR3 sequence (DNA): TGTGCCACGCGGGGCGGTGCCTACGAGCAGTACGTC.

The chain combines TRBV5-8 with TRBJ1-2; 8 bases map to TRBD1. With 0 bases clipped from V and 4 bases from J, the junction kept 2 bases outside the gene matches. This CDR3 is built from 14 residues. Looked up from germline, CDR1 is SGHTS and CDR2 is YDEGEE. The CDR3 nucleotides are TGTGCCAGCAGCTTGGACAGGGGGAGCTATGGCTACACCTTC. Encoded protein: CASSLDRGSYGYTF.

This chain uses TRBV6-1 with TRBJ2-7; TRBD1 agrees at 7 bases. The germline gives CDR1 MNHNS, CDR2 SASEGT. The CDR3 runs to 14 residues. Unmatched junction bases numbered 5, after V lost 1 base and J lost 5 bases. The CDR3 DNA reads TGTGCCAGCAGTGAAGGAGAAGGGGGCAACGAGCAGTACGTC. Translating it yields CASSEGEGGNEQYV.

CDR3 coding DNA: TGTGCCAGCAGGCCGGGACAGGGGGAGACCCAGTACTTC. As protein: CASRPGQGETQYF. The J gene is TRBJ2-5, the V gene TRBV28; 10 bases map to TRBD1. CDR1 and CDR2 (germline): MDHEN, SYDVKM. V dropped 6 bases and J dropped 5; count of bases not matched to a gene: 3. The CDR3 spans 13 residues. The full variable domain, in which reference TRBV28 and TRBJ2-5 provide the parts outside the CDR3, is DVKVTQSSRYLVKRTGEKVFLECVQDMDHENMFWYRQDPGLGLRLIYFSYDVKMKEKGDIPEGYSVSREKKERFSLILESASTNQTSMYLCASRPGQGETQYFGPGTRLLVL.

The CDR3 protein is CASSPRDFHTLSGANVLTF. The CDR3 nucleotides are TGTGCCAGCAGCCCAAGGGACTTCCATACCCTCTCTGGGGCCAACGTCCTGACTTTC. This chain links TRBV5-7 with TRBJ2-6; a possible D gene is TRBD2 (6 bases). TRBV5-7 is classed as an ORF, of uncertain function. The CDR3 is 19 residues long. V lost 4 bases and J 0 bases, leaving 20 bases between the germline ends.

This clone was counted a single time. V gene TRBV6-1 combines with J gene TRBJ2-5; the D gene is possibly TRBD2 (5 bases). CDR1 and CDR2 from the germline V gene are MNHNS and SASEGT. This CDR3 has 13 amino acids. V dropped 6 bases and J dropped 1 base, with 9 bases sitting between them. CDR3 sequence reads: CASSPGSQETQYF. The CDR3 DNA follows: TGTGCCAGCAGCCCGGGGAGCCAAGAGACCCAGTACTTC.

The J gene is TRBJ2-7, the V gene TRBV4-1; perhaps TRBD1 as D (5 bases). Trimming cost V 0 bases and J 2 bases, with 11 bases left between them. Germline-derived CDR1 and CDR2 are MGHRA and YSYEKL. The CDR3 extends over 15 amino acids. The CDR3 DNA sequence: TGCGCCAGCAGCCAAGAAGACAGCCTTACCTACGAGCAGTACGTC. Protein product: CASSQEDSLTYEQYV.

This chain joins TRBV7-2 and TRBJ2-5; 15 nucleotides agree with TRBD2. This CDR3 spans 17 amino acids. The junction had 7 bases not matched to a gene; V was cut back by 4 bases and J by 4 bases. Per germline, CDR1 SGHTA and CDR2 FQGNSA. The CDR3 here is CASSWGGLAGGGETQYF. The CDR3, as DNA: TGTGCCAGCAGCTGGGGGGGACTAGCGGGGGGCGGAGAGACCCAGTACTTC.

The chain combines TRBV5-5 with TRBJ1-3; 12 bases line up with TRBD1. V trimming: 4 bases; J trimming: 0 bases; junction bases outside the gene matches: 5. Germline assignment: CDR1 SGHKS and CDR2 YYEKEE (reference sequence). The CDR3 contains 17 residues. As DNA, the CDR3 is TGTGCCAGCAGCCGGGACAGGGGGCTTAGCTCTGGAAACACCATATATTTT. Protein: CASSRDRGLSSGNTIYF.

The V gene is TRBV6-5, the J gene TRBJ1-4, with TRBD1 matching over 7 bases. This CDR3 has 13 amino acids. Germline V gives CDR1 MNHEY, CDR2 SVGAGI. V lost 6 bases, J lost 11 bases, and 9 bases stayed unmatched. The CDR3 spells CASSQYRGRKLFF. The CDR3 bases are TGTGCCAGCAGCCAATACAGGGGAAGGAAACTGTTTTTT.

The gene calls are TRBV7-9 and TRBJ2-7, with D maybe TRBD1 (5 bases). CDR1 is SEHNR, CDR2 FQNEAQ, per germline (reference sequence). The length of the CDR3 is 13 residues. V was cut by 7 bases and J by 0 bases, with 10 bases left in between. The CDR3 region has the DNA TGTGCCAGCACCCCGACAGACTCCTACGAGCAGTACGTC. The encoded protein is CASTPTDSYEQYV.

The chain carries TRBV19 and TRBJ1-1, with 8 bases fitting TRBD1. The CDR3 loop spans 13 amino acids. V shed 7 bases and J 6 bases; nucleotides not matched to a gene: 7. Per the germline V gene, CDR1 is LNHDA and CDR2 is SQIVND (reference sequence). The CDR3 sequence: CASTNRGRAEAFF. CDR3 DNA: TGTGCCAGTACCAACAGGGGGAGGGCTGAAGCTTTCTTT.

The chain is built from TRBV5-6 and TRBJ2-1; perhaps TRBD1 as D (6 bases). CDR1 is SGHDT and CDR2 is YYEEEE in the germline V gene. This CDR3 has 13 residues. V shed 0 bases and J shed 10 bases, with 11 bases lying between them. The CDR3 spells CASSLGGGSEQFF. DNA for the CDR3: TGTGCCAGCAGCTTGGGAGGGGGATCCGAGCAGTTCTTC.

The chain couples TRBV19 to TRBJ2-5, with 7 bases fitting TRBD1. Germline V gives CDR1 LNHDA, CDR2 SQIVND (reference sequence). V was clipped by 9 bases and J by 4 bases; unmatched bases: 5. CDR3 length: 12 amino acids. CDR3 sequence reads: CASKGARETQYF. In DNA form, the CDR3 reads TGTGCCAGCAAGGGGGCGCGAGAGACCCAGTACTTC.

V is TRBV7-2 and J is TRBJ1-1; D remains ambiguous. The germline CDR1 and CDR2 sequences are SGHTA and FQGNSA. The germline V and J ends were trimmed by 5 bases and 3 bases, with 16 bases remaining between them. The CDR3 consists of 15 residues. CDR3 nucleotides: TGTGCCAGCAGCCAAGAGGCGTTACGGGACACTGAAGCTTTCTTT. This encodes CASSQEALRDTEAFF. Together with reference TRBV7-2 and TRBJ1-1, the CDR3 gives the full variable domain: GAGVSQSPSNKVTEKGKDVELRCDPISGHTALYWYRQSLGQGLEFLIYFQGNSAPDKSGLPSDRFSAERTGGSVSTLTIQRTQQEDSAVYLCASSQEALRDTEAFFGQGTRLTVV.